This entry lists 20 T cell receptor beta chains sequenced from one sample in a study of cytomegalovirus exposure and HLA in healthy donors. 60 Vbeta and 13 Jbeta primers were used in PCR. Generated by immunoSEQ multiplex PCR, the TCRdb table keeps only in-frame clones and is missing some. This sample carries 74,000 or so clones, less than 80% of them seen once, and the ten largest clones take about 7%. Sequences were obtained from PBMCs. The source of these receptors is a woman between 40 and 50 years old in good health and CMV-seronegative.

The chain employs TRBV6-6 and TRBJ1-4; D gene uncertain. This CDR3 has 14 amino acids. With 0 bases removed from V and 8 bases from J, the gap between germline ends came to 10 bases. The germline gives CDR1 MNHNY, CDR2 SVGAGI (reference sequence). The chain's CDR3 is CASSYSRALEKLFF. The CDR3 DNA follows: TGTGCCAGCAGTTACTCGAGGGCACTGGAAAAACTGTTTTTT.

The chain links TRBV6-1 to TRBJ1-2; 7 bases map to TRBD1. V shed 6 bases, J shed 6 bases, and the junction held 7 bases outside the gene matches. CDR1 and CDR2 (germline): MNHNS, SASEGT. This CDR3 region has 13 residues. The CDR3 region has the DNA TGTGCCAGCAGCCGGTCGCAGGGGGATGGCTACACCTTC. Translated, it gives CASSRSQGDGYTF.

V is TRBV5-1 and J is TRBJ1-2; D ambiguous. The length of the CDR3 is 14 residues. Per the germline V gene, CDR1 is SGHRS and CDR2 is YFSETQ. V was trimmed by 0 bases and J by 8 bases, leaving 14 bases between them. The CDR3 DNA sequence: TGCGCCAGCAGCTTGGTTGAAGCGTATCGCGGCTACACCTTC. This codes for CASSLVEAYRGYTF.

The chain recombines TRBV18 with TRBJ2-7; the D gene is possibly TRBD2 (5 bases). The ends were cut back, 3 bases at V and 4 bases at J, with 10 bases in the middle. The germline V gene encodes CDR1 KGHSH and CDR2 LQKENI. This CDR3 region has 13 residues. Here the CDR3 reads CASSPGADYEQYF. The CDR3 DNA is TGTGCCAGCTCACCTGGAGCGGATTACGAGCAGTACTTC.

The V call is TRBV7-9, the J call TRBJ1-4, with TRBD1 identical over 10 bases. The CDR3 spans 15 residues. Per the germline V gene, CDR1 is SEHNR and CDR2 is FQNEAQ (reference sequence). After removal of 3 bases from V and 8 bases from J, the junction contained 6 bases not matched to a gene. The CDR3 loop is CASSLKTGGGEKLFF. The CDR3 DNA follows: TGTGCCAGCAGCTTGAAGACAGGGGGCGGAGAAAAACTGTTTTTT. Full variable domain (missing parts from reference TRBV7-9 and TRBJ1-4): DTGVSQNPRHKITKRGQNVTFRCDPISEHNRLYWYRQTLGQGPEFLTYFQNEAQLEKSRLLSDRFSAERPKGSFSTLEIQRTEQGDSAMYLCASSLKTGGGEKLFFGSGTQLSVL.

This clone has only one observation. The V call is TRBV5-1, the J call TRBJ1-4; 10 positions agree with TRBD1. The junction had 16 bases not matched to a gene; V was cut back by 4 bases and J by 7 bases. This CDR3 region has 18 residues. Germline CDR1 and CDR2: SGHRS and YFSETQ. As DNA, the CDR3 is TGCGCCAGCAGCAAGAGGACAGGGGGAATTGAGGATGGTGAAAAACTGTTTTTT. This sequence encodes CASSKRTGGIEDGEKLFF.

This clone is a singleton in its sample. The V gene is TRBV10-3, the J gene TRBJ2-2, with TRBD1 identical over 8 bases. Trimming took 8 bases from V and 5 from J; bases not matched to a gene: 10. This CDR3 contains 15 residues. From germline, CDR1 is ENHRY and CDR2 SYGVKD. Here the CDR3 reads CAIRGTGGKTGELFF. DNA of the CDR3: TGTGCCATCCGGGGGACAGGTGGGAAGACCGGGGAGCTGTTTTTT.

This clone was recorded only once. The CDR3 DNA follows: TGTGCCAGCTCACCGAGATCGCGGCAGCGTGGCACAGATACGCAGTATTTT. Residues: CASSPRSRQRGTDTQYF. V is TRBV18 and J is TRBJ2-3; no firm D call. Germline V gene lookup returns CDR1 KGHSH and CDR2 LQKENI. The CDR3 is made up of 17 amino acids. Trimming took off 3 bases at V and 1 base at J, with 17 bases between the two ends.

The genes are TRBV15 and TRBJ2-5; D unresolved. This CDR3 has 13 amino acids. Germline CDR1 reads LNHNV; CDR2 reads YYDKDF (reference sequence). V was shortened by 1 base and J by 5 bases, with 8 bases between the two germline ends. The CDR3 protein is CATSRGLVETQYF. The CDR3 DNA sequence: TGTGCCACCAGCAGAGGGCTAGTTGAGACCCAGTACTTC.

The chain carries TRBV6-4 and TRBJ2-2; D is undetermined. This CDR3 has 13 residues. CDR1 and CDR2 from the germline V gene are MRHNA and SNTAGT. Trimming cost V 5 bases and J 5 bases, with 9 bases left between them. The CDR3 DNA reads as TGTGCCAGCAGTACGAAAACAACCGGGGAGCTGTTTTTT. It codes for CASSTKTTGELFF.

This clone was observed a few times. The chain employs TRBV9 and TRBJ1-6; unclear D gene. The CDR3 is made up of 15 amino acids. V was shortened by 4 bases and J by 3 bases, with 11 bases between the two germline ends. Germline CDR1 is SGDLS and CDR2 is YYNGEE. The DNA for the CDR3 is TGTGCCAGCAGCTCCTCTTCGGGCTATAATTCACCCCTCCACTTT. This codes for CASSSSSGYNSPLHF.

There are a few counts of this clone. V and J are TRBV6-5 and TRBJ2-3; weak D call: TRBD1 (5 bases). The CDR3 extends over 14 amino acids. The germline gives CDR1 MNHEY, CDR2 SVGAGI. Deletions cut 4 bases from V and 2 bases from J, with 10 bases between. The CDR3 DNA reads TGTGCCAGCAGTTTATTCAGGGACACAGATACGCAGTATTTT. Protein: CASSLFRDTDTQYF.

The V and J genes are TRBV27 and TRBJ2-3; D perhaps matches TRBD2 (5 bases). Between the trimmed V and J ends, which lost 3 bases and 5 bases, there was a span of 12 bases. CDR3 length: 14 residues. From germline, CDR1 is MNHEY and CDR2 SMNVEV (reference sequence). CDR3 loop: CASSFPSRRDTQYF. In DNA form, the CDR3 reads TGTGCCAGCAGTTTCCCTAGCCGCAGAGATACGCAGTATTTT.

The chain combines TRBV13 with TRBJ1-3; 8 bases map to TRBD1. The CDR3 covers 15 residues. CDR1 and CDR2 from the germline V gene are PRHDT and FYEKMQ (reference sequence). The J segment lost 1 base and the V segment lost 5 bases, leaving 4 bases of the junction unmatched. The DNA for the CDR3 is TGTGCCAGCAGCCGACAGGGGAAATCTGGAAACACCATATATTTT. Its protein is CASSRQGKSGNTIYF.

This clone was seen a handful of times. The DNA of the CDR3 is TGTGCCATCACCCCCGAAGATGGCCTCTCTGGAAACACCATATATTTT. Its translation: CAITPEDGLSGNTIYF. The chain is built from TRBV10-3 and TRBJ1-3; unclear D gene. CDR1 and CDR2 (germline): ENHRY, SYGVKD. The CDR3 has 16 amino acids. Trimming pared 7 bases from V and 0 bases from J, leaving 16 bases between.

This chain uses TRBV6-4 with TRBJ2-1, with 11 bases that match TRBD2. V was clipped by 8 bases and J by 2 bases; unmatched bases: 5. The length of the CDR3 is 15 residues. Germline CDR1 MRHNA, CDR2 SNTAGT. The CDR3: CASRQTSGTYNEQFF. The CDR3 DNA sequence: TGTGCCAGCCGTCAGACTAGCGGGACCTACAATGAGCAGTTCTTC.

The rearrangement joins TRBV6-5 to TRBJ2-1, with TRBD2 identical over 11 bases. Germline CDR1 is MNHEY and CDR2 is SVGAGI. With 1 base clipped from V and 8 bases from J, the junction kept 7 bases outside the gene matches. CDR3 length equals 16 residues. Here the CDR3 DNA reads TGTGCCAGCAGTTACTTAGCGGGAGGGCCGGGGGATGAGCAGTTCTTC. It translates to CASSYLAGGPGDEQFF.

This clone was picked up a small number of times. The J gene is TRBJ2-1, the V gene TRBV10-2; 8 nucleotides align to TRBD1. CDR1 and CDR2 (germline): WSHSY, SAAADI. With V trimmed by 3 bases and J by 8 bases, 6 bases remained unmatched. CDR3 length: 14 residues. The CDR3 nucleotides are TGCGCCAGCAGTGAAACAGGGGGGCTCTATGAGCAGTTCTTC. Translation: CASSETGGLYEQFF.

This rearrangement joins TRBV27 to TRBJ1-5, with 7 bases fitting TRBD1. Germline V gene sequence: CDR1 MNHEY, CDR2 SMNVEV (reference sequence). V was pared by 3 bases and J by 6 bases, with 8 bases of the junction left unmatched. This CDR3 region has 15 residues. CDR3 region: CASSFDHRGGQPQHF. The CDR3 DNA reads as TGTGCCAGCAGTTTTGACCACAGGGGCGGTCAGCCCCAGCATTTT.

The V call is TRBV5-1, the J call TRBJ2-1; tentative D call: TRBD1 (6 bases). This CDR3 comprises 15 residues. Trimming pared 2 bases from V and 4 bases from J, leaving 13 bases between. Germline V gene lookup returns CDR1 SGHRS and CDR2 YFSETQ. The CDR3 coding sequence is TGCGCCAGCAGCTTAGGGGGTGGGTGGTACAATGAGCAGTTCTTC. It specifies CASSLGGGWYNEQFF.